The clone carrying this T cell receptor beta chain was seen more than once but under ten times. RNA transcripts provided the source from which TCR beta CDR3 regions were amplified. First-round RT-PCR of the TCR CDR3 relied on the HTBI primer set. TCRdb recomputed calls from the multiplex PCR reads with MiXCR, one row per CDR3 protein. The table lists some 420,000 distinct CDR3 sequences, roughly 15% of them singletons, with about 4.9% in the top ten. The sample comes from a study of T cells in Graves' hyperthyroidism and ophthalmopathy. Sequencing used blood. The TCR comes from a young woman with Graves' hyperthyroidism.

DNA of the CDR3: TGCGCCAGCAGCTTGAACTCTGGGGCCTACTACGAGCAGTACTTC. Translated, it gives CASSLNSGAYYEQYF. The V and J genes are TRBV5-1 and TRBJ2-7; the D gene is possibly TRBD1 (5 bases). Germline loops: CDR1 SGHRS, CDR2 YFSETQ. This CDR3 is 15 amino acids long. V was trimmed by 1 base and J by 3 bases, leaving 14 bases between them. The full variable domain, completed using reference TRBV5-1 and TRBJ2-7, is KAGVTQTPRYLIKTRGQQVTLSCSPISGHRSVSWYQQTPGQGLQFLFEYFSETQRNKGNFPGRFSGRQFSNSRSEMNVSTLELGDSALYLCASSLNSGAYYEQYFGPGTRLTVT.